This T cell receptor beta chain comes out of a study of blood T cell repertoires in COVID-19. At the level of the study: Researchers got acute and convalescent COVID-19 samples from the United States, Italy and Spain. PBMCs, B-cell-depleted T cells, or T cells were the source of the cDNA or gDNA that made up the material.

Per the authors' pipeline: How many nucleated cells were present was estimated from reference gene primer amplification. Sequenced by immunoSEQ multiplex PCR; TCRdb stores in-frame clones only, minus some. The V and J calls and clone size were taken over from that table, and D and trimming were inferred from the DNA. This sample has 70,000 to 75,000 clones; approximately 90% occur once, and the top ten carry roughly 5%. The V gene lost 3 bases and the J gene lost 9 bases, with 15 bases spanning the gap. The CDR3 has 14 amino acids. The germline V gene encodes CDR1 LNHNV and CDR2 YYDKDF (reference sequence).

The V gene is TRBV15, the J gene TRBJ2-1; TRBD2 is a possible D gene (6 bases). Sequencing input: peripheral blood. This TCR was sampled from a woman aged 18-30 years with acute or convalescent COVID-19. CDR3 coding DNA: TGTGCCACCAGCAGGAGGGACTCGCTAGGTGAGCAGTTCTTC. This codes for CATSRRDSLGEQFF.